These 27 T cell receptor beta chains were sequenced from one sample in a study of cytomegalovirus exposure and HLA in healthy donors. The data were produced by immunoSEQ multiplex PCR, yet TCRdb's version contains in-frame clones alone and is incomplete. The sample has some 120,000 clones; about 87% are singletons. Sequencing was performed on PBMCs. Receptors were obtained from a woman under 30 in good health and CMV-seronegative.

The chain carries TRBV29-1 and TRBJ2-3; 7 positions match TRBD1. The length of the CDR3 is 11 residues. Germline trimming cut 6 bases from V and 7 bases from J; bases unmatched to any gene: 4. CDR1 and CDR2 (germline): SQVTM, ANQGSEA. The CDR3 region has the DNA TGCAGCGTATACAGGGGAAATACGCAGTATTTT. This codes for CSVYRGNTQYF.

The chain recombines TRBV6-4 with TRBJ1-1; 7 bases align to TRBD1. The junction had 4 bases not matched to a gene; V was cut back by 4 bases and J by 5 bases. This CDR3 has 13 amino acids. The germline V gene has CDR1 MRHNA and CDR2 SNTAGT. CDR3 sequence: CASSVTGETEAFF. CDR3 nucleotide sequence: TGTGCCAGCAGTGTAACAGGGGAGACTGAAGCTTTCTTT.

The chain is built from TRBV28 and TRBJ2-7; D perhaps matches TRBD2 (6 bases). Germline-derived CDR1 and CDR2 are MDHEN and SYDVKM. The V end was cut by 8 bases, the J end by 5 bases, with 25 bases between. This CDR3 has 16 residues. The CDR3 here is CASGGYRLATSHEQYF. DNA of the CDR3: TGTGCCAGCGGTGGATACCGGCTAGCGACGTCTCACGAGCAGTACTTC.

This chain links TRBV5-1 with TRBJ2-3; no clear D gene. The V end was cut by 3 bases, the J end by 0 bases, with 14 bases between. Germline CDR1 SGHRS, CDR2 YFSETQ. The CDR3 has 16 residues. CDR3 DNA: TGCGCCAGCAGCTCCGTGTTAGTTCCTAGCACAGATACGCAGTATTTT. Translation gives CASSSVLVPSTDTQYF.

The J gene is TRBJ2-2, the V gene TRBV5-1, with 8 nucleotides matching TRBD2. Losses at the gene ends were 5 bases for V and 3 bases for J; bases not matched to a gene: 3. The CDR3 runs to 14 residues. Germline CDR1 SGHRS, CDR2 YFSETQ. This CDR3 is CASSTGGDTGELFF. The CDR3 nucleotides are TGCGCCAGCAGTACCGGGGGGGACACCGGGGAGCTGTTTTTT.

The chain is built from TRBV6-1 and TRBJ1-2, with a tentative D call TRBD1 (5 bases). CDR1 MNHNS and CDR2 SASEGT come from the germline V gene. The V end was cut by 5 bases, the J end by 8 bases, with 15 bases between. The CDR3 is made up of 13 amino acids. The CDR3 loop is CASSSQGLRGYTF. CDR3 DNA: TGTGCCAGCAGTTCCCAGGGTCTCAGGGGCTACACCTTC.

J is TRBJ2-7 and V is TRBV4-3; D unclear. The CDR3 loop spans 17 amino acids. The germline CDR1 and CDR2 sequences are LGHNA and YSLEER. The V end lost 0 bases, the J end lost 5 bases, and 20 bases lay between the germline ends. The CDR3 nucleotides are TGCGCCAGCAGCCAAGATCGTATTCCCGGTCTCCTCCACGAGCAGTACTTC. Its translation: CASSQDRIPGLLHEQYF.

The CDR3 bases are TGTGCCAGCAGCCTTTCTCTCACAGATACGCAGTATTTT. Amino acid sequence: CASSLSLTDTQYF. V gene TRBV27 combines with J gene TRBJ2-3; D uncertain. Germline V gene lookup returns CDR1 MNHEY and CDR2 SMNVEV (reference sequence). The CDR3 length is 13 residues. Trimming pared 6 bases from V and 2 bases from J, leaving 9 bases between.

The chain couples TRBV6-5 to TRBJ2-5; maybe TRBD1 (5 bases). This CDR3 region has 14 residues. CDR1 is MNHEY and CDR2 is SVGAGI in the germline V gene. V dropped 3 bases and J dropped 1 base, with 9 bases sitting between them. CDR3 DNA: TGTGCCAGCAGTTATGACAGTTTCCAAGAGACCCAGTACTTC. Protein sequence: CASSYDSFQETQYF.

V and J are TRBV10-3 and TRBJ2-7; D possibly corresponds to TRBD2 (6 bases). Germline-derived CDR1 and CDR2 are ENHRY and SYGVKD. The CDR3 extends over 15 amino acids. V lost 7 bases to trimming and J lost 3 bases, with 19 bases between them. The CDR3 DNA sequence: TGTGCCATCATGACCGCCCTTAGCGGCAACTACGAGCAGTACTTC. Translating gives CAIMTALSGNYEQYF.

The chain joins TRBV7-9 to TRBJ1-1; tentatively, D is TRBD1 (5 bases). Trimming took off 5 bases at V and 1 base at J, with 17 bases between the two ends. Per the germline V gene, CDR1 is SEHNR and CDR2 is FQNEAQ (reference sequence). This CDR3 has 16 residues. CDR3 sequence reads: CASSLQEPPGNTEAFF. The CDR3 DNA reads TGTGCCAGCAGCCTACAGGAGCCTCCTGGGAACACTGAAGCTTTCTTT.

The chain couples TRBV5-1 to TRBJ1-5; D gene unclear. V was clipped by 0 bases and J by 5 bases, with 6 bases between them. Germline V lookup: CDR1 SGHRS, CDR2 YFSETQ. The CDR3 length is 13 residues. This CDR3 is CASSLGEHQPQHF. CDR3 DNA sequence: TGCGCCAGCAGCTTGGGAGAACATCAGCCCCAGCATTTT.

Worth noting for this clone: This CDR3 is also generated by other DNA sequences in the sample. The chain is built from TRBV4-2 and TRBJ2-1; 11 bases map to TRBD2. V dropped 1 base and J dropped 4; count of bases not matched to a gene: 3. Germline loops: CDR1 LGHNA, CDR2 YNFKEQ. CDR3 size: 16 residues. The CDR3 nucleotides are TGTGCCAGCAGCCAAGCCGGGACTAGCGGTTACAATGAGCAGTTCTTC. Its translation is CASSQAGTSGYNEQFF.

J is TRBJ2-7 and V is TRBV28; 11 bases are a match to TRBD2. Germline CDR1 and CDR2: MDHEN and SYDVKM. The J segment lost 3 bases and the V segment lost 4 bases, leaving 14 bases of the junction unmatched. The CDR3 runs to 18 residues. The CDR3 here is CASSSNHPGTSGIYEQYF. The CDR3 nucleotides read TGTGCCAGCAGTTCTAACCACCCCGGGACTAGCGGAATCTACGAGCAGTACTTC.

In nucleotides, the CDR3 is TGCAGCGTTGCCCACCCCTTTAGCGGGAGAACGAATGAGCAGTTCTTC. Its protein is CSVAHPFSGRTNEQFF. J is TRBJ2-1 and V is TRBV29-1, with 9 bases identical to TRBD2. The CDR3 spans 16 residues. J gave up 7 bases and V 4 bases, and 14 bases lay outside the gene matches. Germline V CDR1 and CDR2: SQVTM, ANQGSEA.

The rearrangement uses TRBV2 and TRBJ2-5, with TRBD2 matching 9 bases. The germline V gene encodes CDR1 SNHLY and CDR2 FYNNEI. V shed 6 bases and J 4 bases; nucleotides not matched to a gene: 6. The CDR3 spans 14 residues. The chain's CDR3 is CASRFAGGGETQYF. The CDR3 DNA is TGTGCCAGCAGGTTCGCGGGGGGGGGAGAGACCCAGTACTTC.

The V gene is TRBV5-1, the J gene TRBJ2-7, with TRBD2 matching 11 bases. The V gene's germline CDR1 is SGHRS and CDR2 YFSETQ. CDR3 size: 15 residues. V lost 4 bases, J lost 0 bases, and 3 bases stayed unmatched. The DNA of the CDR3 is TGCGCCAGCAGCACTAGCGGGGGCGCCTCCTACGAGCAGTACTTC. This sequence encodes CASSTSGGASYEQYF.

The rearrangement links TRBV18 to TRBJ1-1; D is possibly TRBD1 (5 bases). The CDR3 is 12 amino acids. Germline V gene data show CDR1 as KGHSH and CDR2 as LQKENI. With 3 bases removed from V and 7 bases from J, the gap between germline ends came to 9 bases. The CDR3 DNA is TGTGCCAGCTCACCGAAGCAGGGTGAAGCTTTCTTT. This gives the protein CASSPKQGEAFF.

The chain employs TRBV6-1 and TRBJ2-1, with a tentative D call TRBD2 (6 bases). Trimming stripped 6 bases from V and 10 bases from J, with 22 bases between. CDR1 and CDR2 from the germline V gene are MNHNS and SASEGT. The length of the CDR3 is 15 residues. CDR3 loop: CASRALPGGAEEQFF. CDR3 nucleotide sequence: TGTGCCAGCAGGGCCCTACCAGGCGGGGCCGAGGAGCAGTTCTTC.

This chain joins TRBV9 and TRBJ2-5; the match to TRBD1 covers 7 bases. CDR1 and CDR2 from the germline V gene are SGDLS and YYNGEE. V lost 2 bases and J lost 2; bases outside the gene matches: 6. This CDR3 region has 15 residues. The CDR3 bases are TGTGCCAGCAGCGTCGGGACAGCTCTACAAGAGACCCAGTACTTC. As protein: CASSVGTALQETQYF.

The gene calls are TRBV4-2 and TRBJ2-5; 13 nucleotides line up with TRBD2. CDR3 length: 16 residues. Germline V gene sequence: CDR1 LGHNA, CDR2 YNFKEQ. V was clipped by 0 bases and J by 5 bases; unmatched bases: 3. The CDR3 loop reads CASSQELTSGGETQYF. CDR3 nucleotide sequence: TGTGCCAGCAGCCAAGAGTTGACTAGCGGGGGGGAGACCCAGTACTTC.

This chain links TRBV5-6 with TRBJ2-5, with TRBD2 matching over 8 bases. J lost 2 bases, V lost 6 bases, and 9 bases had no gene match. Germline values: CDR1 SGHDT, CDR2 YYEEEE. The CDR3 spans 15 residues. This CDR3 is CASISGGFTQETQYF. The CDR3 region has the DNA TGTGCCAGCATCTCGGGGGGGTTCACTCAAGAGACCCAGTACTTC.

The rearrangement links TRBV6-5 to TRBJ2-4, with D maybe TRBD2 (5 bases). The germline V gene encodes CDR1 MNHEY and CDR2 SVGAGI. The CDR3 length is 16 residues. V was pared by 3 bases and J by 6 bases, with 18 bases between. In nucleotides, the CDR3 is TGTGCCAGCAGTTATGCGGTCAACCCCCGGGGAAACATTCAGTACTTC. As protein: CASSYAVNPRGNIQYF.

This chain joins TRBV5-4 and TRBJ2-2; 8 bases fit TRBD2. The CDR3 sequence is 15 residues long. The V gene's germline CDR1 is SGHNT and CDR2 YYREEE (reference sequence). Unmatched junction bases numbered 5, after V lost 3 bases and J lost 4 bases. The CDR3 region has the DNA TGTGCCAGCAGCTACCTAGCGGGTAGCACCGGGGAGCTGTTTTTT. Translated: CASSYLAGSTGELFF.

The rearrangement joins TRBV14 to TRBJ2-7, with TRBD1 identical over 7 bases. Germline values: CDR1 SGHDN, CDR2 FVKESK. This CDR3 is built from 16 residues. The V and J ends lost 3 bases and 6 bases, in that order; junction bases with no gene match: 14. CDR3 sequence (DNA): TGTGCCAGCAGCCATAATCGACAGGGCTTCGTTGTCGAGCAGTACTTC. This encodes CASSHNRQGFVVEQYF.

The chain combines TRBV9 with TRBJ2-7; D unclear. CDR1 and CDR2 from the germline V gene are SGDLS and YYNGEE. This CDR3 spans 13 amino acids. V was cut by 0 bases and J by 7 bases, with 11 bases left in between. CDR3 residues: CASSVDGPLEQYF. CDR3 DNA: TGTGCCAGCAGCGTAGATGGGCCCTTAGAGCAGTACTTC.

The chain is built from TRBV13 and TRBJ2-1, with 9 bases matching TRBD2. CDR1 and CDR2 (germline): PRHDT, FYEKMQ (reference sequence). The junction had 20 bases not matched to a gene; V was cut back by 2 bases and J by 0 bases. This CDR3 contains 22 residues. In nucleotides, the CDR3 is TGTGCCAGCAGCTTATTGGGATGGGGCCGCGGGAGGGCCTTGCGCTCCTACAATGAGCAGTTCTTC. Amino acids: CASSLLGWGRGRALRSYNEQFF.